The 6 T cell receptor beta chains reported below all come from one sample, sequenced in a study of post-analysis software for immune sequencing data. Whole-study results and caveats: Patients used several TRBV segments, including TRBV5-6, TRBV5-1 and TRBV20-1, more often than controls.

Each TCR beta cDNA library carried unique molecular identifiers. TCRdb re-analysed the PCR reads in MiXCR, keeping a single row per CDR3 protein. This table holds 380,000 or so distinct CDR3 sequences, less than 40% found once. What these receptors recognize is not known. The sequenced sample consisted of blood. Source of these receptors: a girl aged 5 to 17 with multiple sclerosis.

In this sample, this clonotype turned up a few times. V gene TRBV28 combines with J gene TRBJ1-2; D ambiguous. Trimming took 1 base from V and 5 from J, leaving 8 bases between them. Germline V gene sequence: CDR1 MDHEN, CDR2 SYDVKM. CDR3 size: 13 residues. In nucleotides, the CDR3 is TGTGCCAGCAGTTTATCAGGCACATATGGCTACACCTTC. The encoded protein is CASSLSGTYGYTF.

V and J are TRBV5-5 and TRBJ1-5; 9 bases map to TRBD1. This CDR3 is 16 amino acids long. The V gene end was trimmed by 4 bases and the J gene end by 6 bases; junction bases not matched to a gene: 11. CDR1 is SGHKS and CDR2 is YYEKEE in the germline V gene (reference sequence). CDR3 amino acids: CASSTLAGQGTQPQHF. The DNA for the CDR3 is TGTGCCAGCAGCACACTCGCCGGACAGGGGACTCAGCCCCAGCATTTT.

V gene TRBV5-1 combines with J gene TRBJ1-2, with 9 bases fitting TRBD1. CDR1 and CDR2 (germline): SGHRS, YFSETQ. The ends lost 4 bases at V and 2 bases at J; junction bases unmatched: 3. The CDR3 covers 14 residues. CDR3 protein: CASSDGTGNYGYTF. In nucleotides, the CDR3 is TGCGCCAGCAGCGACGGGACAGGGAACTATGGCTACACCTTC.

Only a few counts were recorded for this clonotype. This chain connects TRBV18 to TRBJ1-2; TRBD1 aligns across 7 bases. CDR3 length: 16 amino acids. J gave up 2 bases and V 4 bases, and 10 bases lay outside the gene matches. Germline V gene data show CDR1 as KGHSH and CDR2 as LQKENI. CDR3 protein: CASSLLYRGENYGYTF. DNA for the CDR3: TGTGCCAGCTCACTCTTATACAGGGGTGAAAACTATGGCTACACCTTC.

Notes on this clonotype: Compared with germline, one end of the junction differs, possibly owing to a read error. The chain carries TRBV4-1 and TRBJ1-5; maybe TRBD1 (5 bases). Germline V CDR1 and CDR2: MGHRA, YSYEKL. CDR3 size: 18 residues. CDR3 coding DNA: TGCGCCAGCAGCCAAGTTCATAGAGGGGCTCAAATGAATCAGACCCAGCATTTT. Translation: CASSQVHRGAQMNQTQHF.

The chain recombines TRBV4-1 with TRBJ2-1; a weak D match, TRBD2 (6 bases). V shed 1 base and J shed 6 bases, with 13 bases lying between them. The germline V gene encodes CDR1 MGHRA and CDR2 YSYEKL. The CDR3 length is 15 residues. The CDR3 loop reads CASSQVAAALNEQFF. The DNA for the CDR3 is TGCGCCAGCAGCCAAGTAGCGGCAGCCCTCAATGAGCAGTTCTTC.